This TCR beta chain was retrieved from a study of blood T cell repertoires in COVID-19. In the study overall: Acute and convalescent COVID-19 samples came from the United States, Italy and Spain. T cells, B-cell-depleted T cells, or PBMCs supplied cDNA or gDNA.

With 5 bases clipped from V and 3 bases from J, the junction kept 10 bases outside the gene matches. The germline CDR1 and CDR2 sequences are MNHEY and SMNVEV (reference sequence). CDR3 length: 16 amino acids. Original processing notes: Researchers report that nucleated cell counts were estimated from reference gene primer amplification. Only in-frame clones appear in the TCRdb table, and some are missing; sequencing was by immunoSEQ multiplex PCR. V and J calls and clone size are copied from that table; D and trimming were computed from the DNA. The table lists 250,000 to 350,000 clones, 65% to 85% of them singletons.

The source is a woman between 50 and 59 years old with acute or convalescent COVID-19. The V and J genes are TRBV27 and TRBJ1-1; 9 bases line up with TRBD1. Sequencing was done on a sample of peripheral blood. The CDR3 is CASSADTGGLYTEAFF. The CDR3 nucleotides are TGTGCCAGCAGTGCAGATACAGGGGGCCTGTACACTGAAGCTTTCTTT.